One and the same sample provided the 21 T cell receptor beta chains below, sequenced in a study of cytomegalovirus exposure and HLA in healthy donors. This PCR relied on a set of 60 Vbeta primers and 13 Jbeta primers. The method was immunoSEQ multiplex PCR; TCRdb's version includes in-frame clones alone and lacks a portion of them. The repertoire holds roughly 200,000 clones, with roughly 87% as singletons. Sequencing input: PBMCs. These receptors originate from a boy aged 2 to 9 in good health and CMV-seronegative.

CDR3 bases: TGTGCCGGGAAGGAGGGGTCCGATACGCAGTATTTT. This translates into CAGKEGSDTQYF. The chain combines TRBV6-1 with TRBJ2-3; perhaps TRBD2 as D (6 bases). CDR1 MNHNS and CDR2 SASEGT come from the germline V gene. The ends were cut back, 11 bases at V and 6 bases at J, with 15 bases in the middle. The CDR3 extends over 12 amino acids.

V is TRBV30 and J is TRBJ2-7; no firm D call. The CDR3 has 13 residues. V gave up 4 bases and J gave up 5 bases, with 15 bases separating them. Germline V lookup: CDR1 GTSNPN, CDR2 SVGIG (reference sequence). The CDR3 reads CAWTPSDFHEQYF. The CDR3 nucleotides read TGTGCCTGGACCCCGAGTGACTTTCACGAGCAGTACTTC.

V usage is TRBV15 and J usage is TRBJ2-1; 7 nucleotides match TRBD1. This CDR3 has 12 residues. The germline V gene has CDR1 LNHNV and CDR2 YYDKDF (reference sequence). The ends lost 11 bases at V and 8 bases at J; junction bases unmatched: 9. The CDR3 loop reads CAVSTGQDEQFF. The CDR3 DNA reads TGTGCCGTGTCGACAGGGCAGGATGAGCAGTTCTTC. Based on the CDR3 plus reference TRBV15 and TRBJ2-1, the full variable domain is DAMVIQNPRYQVTQFGKPVTLSCSQTLNHNVMYWYQQKSSQAPKLLFHYYDKDFNNEADTPDNFQSRRPNTSFCFLDIRSPGLGDTAMYLCAVSTGQDEQFFGPGTRLTVL.

This chain joins TRBV2 and TRBJ2-5, with D perhaps TRBD2 (6 bases). CDR3 length: 13 residues. Germline V gene lookup returns CDR1 SNHLY and CDR2 FYNNEI. V was pared by 4 bases and J by 4 bases, with 10 bases between. In DNA form, the CDR3 reads TGTGCCAGCAGTGTAAACGGGGGAGAGACCCAGTACTTC. This gives the protein CASSVNGGETQYF.

This clone was counted once. J is TRBJ2-7 and V is TRBV5-1, with D possibly being TRBD1 (6 bases). CDR3 size: 15 residues. The ends were cut back, 4 bases at V and 0 bases at J, with 14 bases in the middle. Germline assignment: CDR1 SGHRS and CDR2 YFSETQ. CDR3 nucleotides: TGCGCCAGCAGCCCGGCCTTAGGGGGCTCCTACGAGCAGTACTTC. Translated: CASSPALGGSYEQYF.

The J gene is TRBJ1-5, the V gene TRBV6-5, with a weak D call TRBD1 (6 bases). V was trimmed by 1 base and J by 6 bases, leaving 10 bases between them. The CDR3 is 14 amino acids. The germline CDR1 and CDR2 sequences are MNHEY and SVGAGI. Here the CDR3 DNA reads TGTGCCAGCAGTTACTTCCAGGGGACTCAGCCCCAGCATTTT. Translation gives CASSYFQGTQPQHF.

There are a few counts of this clone. Here the CDR3 reads CASSPQTGGDTGELFF. The CDR3 bases are TGTGCCAGCAGCCCACAAACAGGGGGCGACACCGGGGAGCTGTTTTTT. This sequence joins TRBV7-3 and TRBJ2-2, with 9 bases that match TRBD1. Germline lookup yields CDR1 SGHTA and CDR2 FQGTGA. Unmatched junction bases numbered 7, after V lost 5 bases and J lost 3 bases. The CDR3 spans 16 residues.

The chain links TRBV28 to TRBJ1-1; D might be TRBD1 (6 bases). This CDR3 is built from 11 residues. V was clipped by 6 bases and J by 5 bases, with 7 bases between them. In germline, CDR1 is MDHEN, CDR2 SYDVKM. The CDR3: CASRDSTEAFF. CDR3 DNA sequence: TGTGCCAGCAGGGACAGTACTGAAGCTTTCTTT. Based on the CDR3 plus reference TRBV28 and TRBJ1-1, the full variable domain is DVKVTQSSRYLVKRTGEKVFLECVQDMDHENMFWYRQDPGLGLRLIYFSYDVKMKEKGDIPEGYSVSREKKERFSLILESASTNQTSMYLCASRDSTEAFFGQGTRLTVV.

About this clone: The junction does not match germline at one end; this may be a read error. The chain is built from TRBV7-9 and TRBJ2-1, with 10 bases lining up with TRBD1. CDR1 and CDR2 from the germline V gene are SEHNR and FQNEAQ (reference sequence). The CDR3 runs 14 residues. Here the CDR3 DNA reads TGTTCCAGCACCCCGGGACAGGGGTACAATGAGCAGTTCTTC. Its protein is CSSTPGQGYNEQFF.

This clone was picked up one time. This chain joins TRBV6-1 and TRBJ2-7; D unresolved. This CDR3 has 12 residues. Deletions cut 6 bases from V and 5 bases from J, with 11 bases between. Germline CDR1 MNHNS, CDR2 SASEGT. The DNA for the CDR3 is TGTGCCAGCAGGAATCTAGTCGACGAGCAGTACTTC. The encoded protein is CASRNLVDEQYF.

CDR3 loop: CASSYTSGGTYEQYF. The DNA of the CDR3 is TGTGCCAGCAGTTACACGAGTGGCGGAACCTACGAGCAGTACTTC. V usage is TRBV6-5 and J usage is TRBJ2-5, with unresolved D. The end of the DNA aligns better with TRBJ2-7, so the J call may be wrong. This CDR3 is built from 15 residues. CDR1 and CDR2 (germline): MNHEY, SVGAGI.

The chain couples TRBV5-4 to TRBJ2-3, with 9 nucleotides matching TRBD1. Per the germline V gene, CDR1 is SGHNT and CDR2 is YYREEE (reference sequence). The CDR3 is 19 amino acids. The ends lost 0 bases at V and 1 base at J; junction bases unmatched: 12. CDR3 sequence: CASSLARTGARSGTDTQYF. In nucleotides, the CDR3 is TGTGCCAGCAGCTTGGCCCGGACAGGGGCAAGAAGTGGCACAGATACGCAGTATTTT.

The chain uses TRBV28 and TRBJ2-7, with 7 bases matching TRBD1. V lost 6 bases to trimming and J lost 2 bases; unmatched junction nucleotides: 22. The CDR3 extends over 19 amino acids. CDR1 MDHEN and CDR2 SYDVKM come from the germline V gene. The CDR3 sequence is CASSNSVITGAANPYEQYF. The CDR3 DNA follows: TGTGCCAGCAGCAATTCCGTCATTACAGGGGCGGCAAACCCCTACGAGCAGTACTTC.

J is TRBJ1-1 and V is TRBV11-2, with D possibly being TRBD1 (5 bases). The CDR3 loop spans 14 amino acids. From germline, CDR1 is SGHAT and CDR2 FQNNGV. The V end lost 0 bases, the J end lost 8 bases, and 13 bases lay between the germline ends. The CDR3 bases are TGTGCCAGCAGCTTAGATCGGATAACAGGAGAAGCTTTCTTT. This gives the protein CASSLDRITGEAFF.

V is TRBV6-5 and J is TRBJ2-4; tentative D call: TRBD2 (6 bases). V was clipped by 6 bases and J by 7 bases, with 16 bases between them. Germline CDR1 MNHEY, CDR2 SVGAGI. There are 14 residues in the CDR3. The CDR3 protein is CASRDGAGRNIQYF. The CDR3 DNA sequence: TGTGCCAGCAGGGACGGGGCAGGGAGGAACATTCAGTACTTC.

The rearrangement uses TRBV29-1 and TRBJ2-1; 14 bases line up with TRBD2. Germline CDR1 reads SQVTM; CDR2 reads ANQGSEA. This CDR3 region has 16 residues. V gave up 1 base and J gave up 5 bases; unmatched junction bases: 4. The CDR3 spells CSVEGLAGGQNNEQFF. CDR3 DNA: TGCAGCGTTGAAGGACTAGCGGGAGGGCAAAACAATGAGCAGTTCTTC.

To note about this clone: Germline is not matched at one junction end, which may reflect a read error. The chain carries TRBV7-9 and TRBJ2-7; 8 bases match TRBD1. CDR3 length equals 14 residues. CDR1 SEHNR and CDR2 FQNEAQ come from the germline V gene (reference sequence). CDR3 loop: CSSSLDRGLYEQYF. The DNA for the CDR3 is TGTTCCAGCAGCTTAGACAGGGGCCTCTACGAGCAGTACTTC.

The chain recombines TRBV5-1 with TRBJ2-6; no definite D call. The CDR3 runs 16 residues. Germline values: CDR1 SGHRS, CDR2 YFSETQ. V was clipped by 2 bases and J by 0 bases, with 9 bases between them. The CDR3 sequence is CASSFRSSSGANVLTF. In DNA, the CDR3 is TGCGCCAGCAGCTTTAGGAGCAGCTCTGGGGCCAACGTCCTGACTTTC.

The chain joins TRBV2 to TRBJ2-7; no definite D call. CDR3 size: 14 residues. The V end lost 6 bases, the J end lost 3 bases, and 15 bases lay between the germline ends. Germline V gene sequence: CDR1 SNHLY, CDR2 FYNNEI. The CDR3 loop reads CASRLRQEGYEQYF. In nucleotides, the CDR3 is TGTGCCAGCAGGCTCCGACAAGAAGGCTACGAGCAGTACTTC.

V usage is TRBV27 and J usage is TRBJ2-1; 12 bases agree with TRBD2. CDR3 size: 16 residues. Per germline, CDR1 MNHEY and CDR2 SMNVEV (reference sequence). Trimming removed 10 bases from V and 1 base from J; junction bases left unmatched: 8. CDR3: CATCRTSGISYNEQFF. In DNA, the CDR3 is TGTGCCACCTGCCGGACTAGCGGGATTTCCTACAATGAGCAGTTCTTC.

This chain links TRBV18 with TRBJ2-2; 11 nucleotides match TRBD2. The CDR3 extends over 16 amino acids. The V gene end was trimmed by 3 bases and the J gene end by 3 bases; junction bases not matched to a gene: 3. Germline CDR1 is KGHSH and CDR2 is LQKENI. CDR3 sequence (DNA): TGTGCCAGCTCACCGCCGGGACTAGCGGACACCGGGGAGCTGTTTTTT. This gives the protein CASSPPGLADTGELFF.